Listed here are 4 T cell receptor beta chains from one sample, sequenced in a study of T cells in localized non-small cell lung cancer. The assay was immunoSEQ multiplex PCR, and TCRdb's table has in-frame clones only and misses some. Of fewer than 90,000 clones in the sample, around 80% were seen once. The material was PBMCs, obtained before any cancer treatment. These receptors came from a man aged 35 to 69 with stage II squamous cell lung carcinoma.

This chain uses TRBV2 with TRBJ2-1; D might be TRBD2 (5 bases). The CDR3 totals 11 residues. Trimming took off 8 bases at V and 7 bases at J, with 9 bases between the two ends. In germline, CDR1 is SNHLY, CDR2 FYNNEI. The CDR3 coding sequence is TGTGCCAGCTCTAGCCTTAATGAGCAGTTCTTC. Translation: CASSSLNEQFF.

In its sample, this clone was seen many times. CDR3 amino acids: CAWSRTGPNYGYTF. CDR3 nucleotides: TGTGCCTGGAGTAGGACAGGGCCTAACTATGGCTACACCTTC. The chain carries TRBV30 and TRBJ1-2; 8 bases line up with TRBD1. This CDR3 is 14 amino acids long. Germline V gives CDR1 GTSNPN, CDR2 SVGIG (reference sequence). V was clipped by 2 bases and J by 0 bases; unmatched bases: 2.

The rearrangement uses TRBV7-6 and TRBJ1-5, with 9 bases matching TRBD1. The germline gives CDR1 SGHVS, CDR2 FNYEAQ. CDR3 length: 14 residues. V shed 5 bases and J 7 bases; nucleotides not matched to a gene: 6. The CDR3 region has the DNA TGTGCCAGCAGCCAGGGGACAGGGAACCAGCCCCAGCATTTT. This codes for CASSQGTGNQPQHF.

The chain is built from TRBV7-2 and TRBJ2-3; 15 nucleotides match TRBD2. The germline V gene has CDR1 SGHTA and CDR2 FQGNSA. This CDR3 is built from 16 residues. V lost 5 bases and J lost 2; bases outside the gene matches: 2. Here the CDR3 reads CASSRTSGRVTDTQYF. The CDR3 region has the DNA TGTGCCAGCAGCCGGACTAGCGGGAGGGTCACAGATACGCAGTATTTT.